The 23 T cell receptor beta chains presented below share a single source sample, sequenced in a study of OX40 agonist ivuxolimab in advanced cancers. Generated by immunoSEQ multiplex PCR, the TCRdb table keeps only in-frame clones and is missing some. The data contain 90,000 or so clones, approximately 89% of them singletons. The sequenced sample was CD4+ or CD8+ T cells sorted from blood, obtained in a trial of the OX40 agonist ivuxolimab. These receptor sequences come from an adult with an advanced solid tumor such as melanoma, head and neck, liver or kidney cancer.

This chain uses TRBV28 with TRBJ1-4; tentative D call: TRBD1 (6 bases). The germline V gene encodes CDR1 MDHEN and CDR2 SYDVKM. V was clipped by 3 bases and J by 8 bases, with 19 bases between them. CDR3 length: 16 amino acids. The CDR3: CASSLVRGTGNEKLFF. The CDR3 DNA reads TGTGCCAGCAGTTTGGTTCGGGGAACAGGGAACGAAAAACTGTTTTTT.

The chain has TRBV4-1 and TRBJ1-2; 11 bases map to TRBD1. Germline CDR1 MGHRA, CDR2 YSYEKL. After removal of 4 bases from V and 8 bases from J, the junction contained 6 bases not matched to a gene. This CDR3 is built from 14 residues. CDR3 amino acids: CASSRGTGGYGYTF. The DNA for the CDR3 is TGCGCCAGCAGCCGAGGGACAGGGGGGTACGGCTACACCTTC.

V is TRBV5-6 and J is TRBJ2-3, with 8 nucleotides matching TRBD1. CDR1 and CDR2 (germline): SGHDT, YYEEEE. V was clipped by 0 bases and J by 1 base; unmatched bases: 4. The CDR3 length is 16 residues. The CDR3 here is CASSLGTGWGTDTQYF. DNA of the CDR3: TGTGCCAGCAGCTTGGGGACAGGGTGGGGCACAGATACGCAGTATTTT.

This chain links TRBV19 with TRBJ2-7; TRBD2 matches 9 bases. This CDR3 spans 15 amino acids. Per the germline V gene, CDR1 is LNHDA and CDR2 is SQIVND (reference sequence). The ends lost 3 bases at V and 4 bases at J; junction bases unmatched: 7. The CDR3 DNA reads TGTGCCAGTAGTATTTTGGCTAGCGGGAATTACGAGCAGTACTTC. Translating it yields CASSILASGNYEQYF.

The rearrangement uses TRBV11-1 and TRBJ2-3; maybe TRBD1 (6 bases). Looked up from germline, CDR1 is SGHAT and CDR2 is FQDESV (reference sequence). V shed 2 bases and J shed 0 bases, with 15 bases lying between them. CDR3 size: 17 residues. The CDR3 DNA is TGTGCCAGCAGCTTACGACAGGACAGTTGGAGCACAGATACGCAGTATTTT. Its translation: CASSLRQDSWSTDTQYF. The entire variable domain, with the rest obtained from reference TRBV11-1 and TRBJ2-3, is as follows: EAEVAQSPRYKITEKSQAVAFWCDPISGHATLYWYRQILGQGPELLVQFQDESVVDDSQLPKDRFSAERLKGVDSTLKIQPAELGDSAMYLCASSLRQDSWSTDTQYFGPGTRLTVL.

The genes are TRBV12-2 and TRBJ2-3; the table calls TRBD1, which could not be checked here. TRBV12-2 is shown as a pseudogene. This CDR3 has 19 residues. In DNA form, the CDR3 reads TGTGCAAGTCGCTTGTTAAACAGGGAAGGGTGCCTGAGTGCAGATACGCAGTATTTT. Protein sequence: CASRLLNREGCLSADTQYF.

This chain connects TRBV29-1 to TRBJ2-7; D uncertain. The CDR3 totals 11 residues. V was cut by 6 bases and J by 3 bases, with 9 bases left in between. Germline lookup yields CDR1 SQVTM and CDR2 ANQGSEA. The CDR3 bases are TGCAGCGTCGGTGACTTCTACGAGCAGTACTTC. Residues: CSVGDFYEQYF.

The chain links TRBV19 to TRBJ1-1; D not certain. With 3 bases removed from V and 4 bases from J, the gap between germline ends came to 12 bases. Germline V gene data show CDR1 as LNHDA and CDR2 as SQIVND (reference sequence). The CDR3 sequence is 14 residues long. The CDR3 spells CASSINAASTEAFF. CDR3 nucleotides: TGTGCCAGTAGTATTAACGCAGCAAGCACTGAAGCTTTCTTT.

The chain is built from TRBV27 and TRBJ2-5; D tentatively reads TRBD1 or TRBD2 (7 bases each). V was trimmed by 10 bases and J by 1 base, leaving 13 bases between them. Germline lookup yields CDR1 MNHEY and CDR2 SMNVEV (reference sequence). The CDR3 totals 13 residues. In DNA form, the CDR3 reads TGTGCCACGCAGGGGGGGAGCCAAGAGACCCAGTACTTC. This gives the protein CATQGGSQETQYF.

This rearrangement joins TRBV7-2 to TRBJ1-2, with a weak D call TRBD1 (6 bases). V lost 0 bases to trimming and J lost 7 bases, with 15 bases between them. This CDR3 region has 15 residues. Germline V gene data show CDR1 as SGHTA and CDR2 as FQGNSA. The CDR3 reads CASSLAEGVTSGYTF. The CDR3 region has the DNA TGTGCCAGCAGCTTAGCGGAGGGGGTAACGAGTGGCTACACCTTC.

The chain is built from TRBV6-5 and TRBJ2-5; D is possibly TRBD1 (8 bases). The CDR3 is 13 amino acids. With 4 bases removed from V and 5 bases from J, the gap between germline ends came to 11 bases. Germline V CDR1 and CDR2: MNHEY, SVGAGI. CDR3 sequence reads: CASSSQGGETQYF. The CDR3 DNA follows: TGTGCCAGCAGTTCACAGGGGGGGGAGACCCAGTACTTC.

This clone was recorded only once. DNA for the CDR3: TGTGCCAGCAGCTTAGGCGCTAGCGGGAGCACAGATACGCAGTATTTT. It translates to CASSLGASGSTDTQYF. The chain joins TRBV11-3 to TRBJ2-3; the match to TRBD2 covers 8 bases. CDR1 is SGHNT and CDR2 is YENEEA in the germline V gene. V shed 1 base and J 0 bases; nucleotides not matched to a gene: 3. CDR3 length: 16 residues. Full variable domain (missing parts from reference TRBV11-3 and TRBJ2-3): EAGVVQSPRYKIIEKKQPVAFWCNPISGHNTLYWYLQNLGQGPELLIRYENEEAVDDSQLPKDRFSAERLKGVDSTLKIQPAELGDSAVYLCASSLGASGSTDTQYFGPGTRLTVL.

The table lists this clone with a count of one. CDR3 amino acids: CASSQARVGEQYF. The CDR3 DNA is TGCGCCAGCAGCCAAGCTAGGGTCGGCGAGCAGTACTTC. The genes are TRBV4-1 and TRBJ2-7, with unresolved D. This CDR3 contains 13 residues. V was cut by 1 base and J by 6 bases, with 10 bases left in between. Germline CDR1 and CDR2: MGHRA and YSYEKL.

The chain joins TRBV5-1 to TRBJ2-7; TRBD2 matches 11 bases. The germline CDR1 and CDR2 sequences are SGHRS and YFSETQ. With V trimmed by 0 bases and J by 4 bases, 6 bases remained unmatched. This CDR3 is built from 16 residues. This CDR3 reads CASSLGLAGGGYEQYF. For the CDR3, the DNA is TGCGCCAGCAGCTTGGGCCTAGCGGGAGGAGGGTACGAGCAGTACTTC.

The V gene is TRBV28, the J gene TRBJ2-4; D perhaps matches TRBD1 (7 bases). Germline V gene sequence: CDR1 MDHEN, CDR2 SYDVKM. V was cut by 4 bases and J by 5 bases, with 12 bases left in between. This CDR3 is 14 amino acids long. The CDR3 coding sequence is TGTGCCAGCAGTTCCCAGGGGGGCCAAAACATTCAGTACTTC. Translation: CASSSQGGQNIQYF.

This rearrangement joins TRBV30 to TRBJ2-5, with a weak D call TRBD2 (6 bases). The CDR3 is 12 amino acids. V lost 1 base, J lost 5 bases, and 8 bases lay in between. Germline CDR1 reads GTSNPN; CDR2 reads SVGIG (reference sequence). The CDR3 here is CAWSAGGETQYF. The CDR3, as DNA: TGTGCCTGGAGTGCTGGGGGGGAGACCCAGTACTTC.

This clone has just one count. The gene calls are TRBV4-1 and TRBJ2-3, with 13 bases aligning to TRBD2. Per germline, CDR1 MGHRA and CDR2 YSYEKL. The CDR3 covers 17 residues. Losses at the gene ends were 4 bases for V and 0 bases for J; bases not matched to a gene: 4. The CDR3 DNA follows: TGCGCCAGCAGCCGGGGACTAGCGGGATATAGCACAGATACGCAGTATTTT. This translates into CASSRGLAGYSTDTQYF.

J is TRBJ2-7 and V is TRBV5-1, with 10 positions matching TRBD2. The V gene's germline CDR1 is SGHRS and CDR2 YFSETQ. The CDR3 contains 15 residues. V gave up 4 bases and J gave up 0 bases; unmatched junction bases: 4. CDR3 region: CASSTTSGPSYEQYF. Written as DNA, the CDR3 is TGCGCCAGCAGCACGACTAGCGGGCCCTCCTACGAGCAGTACTTC.

The rearrangement links TRBV7-3 to TRBJ2-1, with D possibly matching TRBD2 (6 bases). The CDR3 runs 15 residues. V was trimmed by 4 bases and J by 7 bases, leaving 17 bases between them. Germline V gives CDR1 SGHTA, CDR2 FQGTGA. CDR3 amino acids: CASSYSAGLQNEQFF. CDR3 sequence (DNA): TGTGCCAGCAGCTATTCGGCGGGACTCCAAAATGAGCAGTTCTTC. The whole variable domain, remainder taken from reference TRBV7-3 and TRBJ2-1, is GAGVSQTPSNKVTEKGKYVELRCDPISGHTALYWYRQSLGQGPEFLIYFQGTGAADDSGLPNDRFFAVRPEGSVSTLKIQRTERGDSAVYLCASSYSAGLQNEQFFGPGTRLTVL.

In this sample, this clone turned up once. V and J are TRBV28 and TRBJ2-1; D uncertain. V was trimmed by 7 bases and J by 6 bases, leaving 10 bases between them. This CDR3 has 12 residues. Germline V CDR1 and CDR2: MDHEN, SYDVKM. CDR3 in DNA: TGTGCCAGCACATCTTGGAGCAATGAGCAGTTCTTC. Its translation is CASTSWSNEQFF.

In DNA, the CDR3 is TGTGCTAGTGGTCCAGGGCGAACTGAAGCTTTCTTT. Protein sequence: CASGPGRTEAFF. The chain joins TRBV12-5 to TRBJ1-1; D is perhaps TRBD1 (5 bases). This CDR3 spans 12 amino acids. CDR1 and CDR2 (germline): LGHNT, FRNRAP. Trimming left V 5 bases short and J 5 bases short, with 9 bases between.

This chain joins TRBV11-3 and TRBJ2-1; D may be TRBD2 (5 bases). The CDR3 is 13 residues long. Germline CDR1 is SGHNT and CDR2 is YENEEA. V gave up 2 bases and J gave up 6 bases, with 8 bases separating them. The DNA of the CDR3 is TGTGCCAGCAGCTTAACTAGTACCAATGAGCAGTTCTTC. As protein: CASSLTSTNEQFF.

The chain uses TRBV18 and TRBJ2-5; D is undetermined. The ends were cut back, 3 bases at V and 2 bases at J, with 7 bases in the middle. Germline V gene data show CDR1 as KGHSH and CDR2 as LQKENI. The CDR3 consists of 13 residues. CDR3 region: CASSPPNQETQYF. The CDR3 DNA follows: TGTGCCAGCTCACCCCCAAATCAAGAGACCCAGTACTTC. Full variable domain (remainder filled in from reference TRBV18 and TRBJ2-5): NAGVMQNPRHLVRRRGQEARLRCSPMKGHSHVYWYRQLPEEGLKFMVYLQKENIIDESGMPKERFSAEFPKEGPSILRIQQVVRGDSAAYFCASSPPNQETQYFGPGTRLLVL.